This passage covers 15 T cell receptor beta chains from one sample sequenced in a study of blood T cell repertoires in COVID-19. The protocol was immunoSEQ multiplex PCR, while the TCRdb copy is restricted to in-frame clones and leaves out a portion. This table has 100,000 or so clones, 86% appearing once. The sequencing input was PBMCs or T cells enriched from blood (not recorded which). The receptors shown here come from a woman aged 45 to 65 who had recovered from COVID-19.

V gene TRBV27 combines with J gene TRBJ1-2; 7 positions agree with TRBD1. CDR1 and CDR2 (germline): MNHEY, SMNVEV (reference sequence). The CDR3 extends over 13 amino acids. V trimming: 6 bases; J trimming: 6 bases; junction bases outside the gene matches: 7. The CDR3 DNA sequence: TGTGCCAGCAGCTCCGGCCAGGGGGATGGCTACACCTTC. It encodes CASSSGQGDGYTF.

This sequence joins TRBV9 and TRBJ1-1; 10 positions match TRBD1. CDR1 and CDR2 from the germline V gene are SGDLS and YYNGEE. The CDR3 extends over 14 amino acids. V lost 4 bases and J lost 4; bases outside the gene matches: 4. The CDR3: CASSPRTGGTEAFF. CDR3 coding DNA: TGTGCCAGCAGCCCGCGGACAGGGGGCACTGAAGCTTTCTTT.

The chain couples TRBV11-1 to TRBJ2-6; the D is unclear. V dropped 5 bases and J dropped 0 bases, with 8 bases sitting between them. Germline CDR1 SGHAT, CDR2 FQDESV (reference sequence). CDR3 size: 15 residues. This chain's CDR3 is CASSPGISGANVLTF. CDR3 DNA sequence: TGTGCCAGCAGCCCCGGTATCTCTGGGGCCAACGTCCTGACTTTC.

The chain links TRBV30 to TRBJ2-1, with D possibly matching TRBD1 (6 bases). CDR3 length: 15 residues. V lost 2 bases and J 6 bases, leaving 17 bases between the germline ends. Germline loops: CDR1 GTSNPN, CDR2 SVGIG (reference sequence). The DNA for the CDR3 is TGTGCCTGGAGTCCAACAGGGAAGGGGGTCAATGAGCAGTTCTTC. Residues: CAWSPTGKGVNEQFF.

The chain is built from TRBV20-1 and TRBJ2-1; D gene unclear. Germline V CDR1 and CDR2: DFQATT, SNEGSKA (reference sequence). The CDR3 consists of 10 residues. This CDR3 is CLSQANEQFF. As DNA, the CDR3 is TGCCTCAGCCAGGCCAATGAGCAGTTCTTC.

V gene TRBV19 combines with J gene TRBJ1-6, with 7 bases that match TRBD1. The CDR3 loop spans 14 amino acids. Germline lookup yields CDR1 LNHDA and CDR2 SQIVND (reference sequence). V trimming: 6 bases; J trimming: 7 bases; junction bases outside the gene matches: 6. The CDR3 DNA reads TGTGCCAGTAGGCCGACAGGGACCAATTCACCCCTCCACTTT. Amino acid sequence: CASRPTGTNSPLHF.

A single count supports this clone. The rearrangement uses TRBV28 and TRBJ2-1; no clear D gene. V was clipped by 3 bases and J by 5 bases, with 14 bases between them. The CDR3 spans 15 residues. Germline CDR1 MDHEN, CDR2 SYDVKM. As DNA, the CDR3 is TGTGCCAGCAGTTTCCCAGCCGGGTACAACAATGAGCAGTTCTTC. It specifies CASSFPAGYNNEQFF.

The chain carries TRBV11-2 and TRBJ1-2; 10 bases map to TRBD1. CDR3 length equals 15 residues. The V gene end was trimmed by 5 bases and the J gene end by 4 bases; junction bases not matched to a gene: 7. The germline V gene encodes CDR1 SGHAT and CDR2 FQNNGV. CDR3 residues: CASSVDRGQVYGYTF. The CDR3 bases are TGTGCCAGCAGCGTCGACAGGGGGCAAGTCTATGGCTACACCTTC.

This chain uses TRBV29-1 with TRBJ1-1; TRBD1 agrees at 8 bases. Germline loops: CDR1 SQVTM, CDR2 ANQGSEA. This CDR3 region has 16 residues. V lost 6 bases, J lost 0 bases, and 12 bases stayed unmatched. The CDR3 DNA reads as TGCAGCGTGAGTGGACAGGGCCGAGGGGTGAACACTGAAGCTTTCTTT. Translating gives CSVSGQGRGVNTEAFF.

The count of this clone is one. J is TRBJ2-5 and V is TRBV5-4; 11 bases are a match to TRBD2. After removal of 2 bases from V and 4 bases from J, the junction contained 4 bases not matched to a gene. This CDR3 is 15 amino acids long. Per the germline V gene, CDR1 is SGHNT and CDR2 is YYREEE (reference sequence). CDR3 nucleotides: TGTGCCAGCAGCTTCCGGCTAGCGGGAGGAGAGACCCAGTACTTC. It yields the protein CASSFRLAGGETQYF. Drawing the rest from reference TRBV5-4 and TRBJ2-5, the complete variable domain is ETGVTQSPTHLIKTRGQQVTLRCSSQSGHNTVSWYQQALGQGPQFIFQYYREEENGRGNFPPRFSGLQFPNYSSELNVNALELDDSALYLCASSFRLAGGETQYFGPGTRLLVL.

This rearrangement joins TRBV30 to TRBJ1-6, with TRBD1 matching 8 bases. Germline V gives CDR1 GTSNPN, CDR2 SVGIG (reference sequence). The CDR3 covers 14 residues. With 2 bases clipped from V and 10 bases from J, the junction kept 7 bases outside the gene matches. This CDR3 reads CAWSSRGRGSPLHF. CDR3 coding DNA: TGTGCCTGGAGTAGCAGGGGGCGCGGGTCACCCCTCCACTTT.

CDR3 loop: CASSSQQGANTEAFF. The DNA for the CDR3 is TGTGCCAGCAGTTCTCAACAGGGGGCGAACACTGAAGCTTTCTTT. V gene TRBV27 combines with J gene TRBJ1-1, with 9 positions matching TRBD1. V lost 4 bases to trimming and J lost 1 base; unmatched junction nucleotides: 4. Germline CDR1 and CDR2: MNHEY and SMNVEV (reference sequence). This CDR3 comprises 15 residues.

V gene TRBV9 combines with J gene TRBJ2-7; a possible D gene is TRBD2 (5 bases). Between the trimmed V and J ends, which lost 0 bases and 2 bases, there was a span of 9 bases. CDR1 is SGDLS and CDR2 is YYNGEE in the germline V gene. The CDR3 is 14 residues long. CDR3 in amino acids: CASSVGGLTYEQYF. The CDR3 nucleotides read TGTGCCAGCAGCGTAGGCGGACTGACCTACGAGCAGTACTTC.

The chain links TRBV7-3 to TRBJ2-7, with a tentative D call TRBD1 (7 bases). This CDR3 region has 13 residues. Trimming stripped 1 base from V and 6 bases from J, with 10 bases between. The germline V gene has CDR1 SGHTA and CDR2 FQGTGA. CDR3 amino acids: CASSLIQGGEQYF. CDR3 bases: TGTGCCAGCAGCTTAATCCAGGGGGGCGAGCAGTACTTC.

This clone was observed a single time. The chain employs TRBV9 and TRBJ1-1; 10 bases are a match to TRBD1. Germline lookup yields CDR1 SGDLS and CDR2 YYNGEE. The J segment lost 6 bases and the V segment lost 4 bases, leaving 9 bases of the junction unmatched. This CDR3 region has 15 residues. The CDR3 nucleotides are TGTGCCAGCAGCCCCGGGACAGGGGAGGTTCCTGAAGCTTTCTTT. This translates into CASSPGTGEVPEAFF.